This T cell receptor beta chain originates from a study of shared clonotypes between healthy human individuals. Findings and caveats of the study: Clonotype sharing across donors was expected to vary with sequencing depth.

Sequenced by immunoSEQ multiplex PCR; TCRdb stores in-frame clones only, minus some. Of about 490,000 clones listed, approximately 78% are singletons. On this clone itself: Its antigen is unidentified.

Healthy and HIV-negative, the adult donors had no recent acute infections or vaccinations. Germline V gene lookup returns CDR1 SGHTA and CDR2 FQGTGA. Germline trimming cut 0 bases from V and 8 bases from J; bases unmatched to any gene: 6. The CDR3 is made up of 16 amino acids. Material: PBMCs. The chain has TRBV7-3 and TRBJ2-1; 11 positions match TRBD1. The receptor comes from a woman aged 40 to 50 in good health. Some clones in this sample may be carry-over from other donors' samples. Here the CDR3 reads CASSLTRDRGADEQFF. As DNA, the CDR3 is TGTGCCAGCAGCTTAACTAGGGACAGGGGGGCGGATGAGCAGTTCTTC.